This T cell receptor (beta chain) was sequenced in a study of blood T cell repertoires in COVID-19. Authors' processing steps: By means of reference gene primer amplification, nucleated cell counts were estimated. Using immunoSEQ multiplex PCR, the repertoire was profiled, and TCRdb retains in-frame clones only, with some absent. V and J calls and clone size are given by that table; D and trimming were obtained from the DNA. Here the sample spans 180,000 or so clones, 80% to 90% being singletons. Patients from Seattle were sampled longitudinally, starting during active infection. The germline V gene has CDR1 SEHNR and CDR2 FQNEAQ (reference sequence). J lost 4 bases, V lost 1 base, and 9 bases had no gene match. The CDR3 runs to 17 residues.

Source material: peripheral blood. This chain uses TRBV7-9 with TRBJ1-4, with 7 nucleotides matching TRBD1. The TCR sequence derives from a woman aged 80 or older with COVID-19, enrolled during active disease. CDR3 sequence reads: CASSLGVGDSGNEKLFF. The CDR3, as DNA: TGTGCCAGCAGCTTAGGGGTAGGGGACAGTGGTAATGAAAAACTGTTTTTT. Complete variable domain (other parts from reference TRBV7-9 and TRBJ1-4): DTGVSQNPRHKITKRGQNVTFRCDPISEHNRLYWYRQTLGQGPEFLTYFQNEAQLEKSRLLSDRFSAERPKGSFSTLEIQRTEQGDSAMYLCASSLGVGDSGNEKLFFGSGTQLSVL.